The clone carrying this T cell receptor (beta chain) turned up a few times. Trimming left V 0 bases short and J 4 bases short, with 12 bases between. The CDR3 sequence is 15 residues long. The germline V gene encodes CDR1 DFQATT and CDR2 SNEGSKA (reference sequence). The cohort's ophthalmopathy patients, a group with duration under 3 months, had a Clinical Activity Score of at least 3 and a NOSPECS grade of at least 4. Amplified regions were TCR beta CDR3 sequences from RNA transcripts. An initial round of RT-PCR targeting the TCR CDR3 relied on the HTBI primer set. TCRdb itself ran the multiplex PCR reads through MiXCR, one entry per CDR3 protein. The repertoire holds nearly 600,000 distinct CDR3 sequences, about 14% seen once, with 6.5% to 9% in the top ten. This sample stems from a study of T cells in Graves' hyperthyroidism and ophthalmopathy. Study-level background: Before any treatment, at initial diagnosis, peripheral blood was collected.

The clonotype was recovered from a woman younger than 35 with Graves' ophthalmopathy. The chain employs TRBV20-1 and TRBJ2-2; D gene unclear. The sequenced sample consisted of blood. In nucleotides, the CDR3 is TGCAGTGCTAGAGAAGTGGGCGGTCGCACCGGGGAGCTGTTTTTT. It encodes CSAREVGGRTGELFF.